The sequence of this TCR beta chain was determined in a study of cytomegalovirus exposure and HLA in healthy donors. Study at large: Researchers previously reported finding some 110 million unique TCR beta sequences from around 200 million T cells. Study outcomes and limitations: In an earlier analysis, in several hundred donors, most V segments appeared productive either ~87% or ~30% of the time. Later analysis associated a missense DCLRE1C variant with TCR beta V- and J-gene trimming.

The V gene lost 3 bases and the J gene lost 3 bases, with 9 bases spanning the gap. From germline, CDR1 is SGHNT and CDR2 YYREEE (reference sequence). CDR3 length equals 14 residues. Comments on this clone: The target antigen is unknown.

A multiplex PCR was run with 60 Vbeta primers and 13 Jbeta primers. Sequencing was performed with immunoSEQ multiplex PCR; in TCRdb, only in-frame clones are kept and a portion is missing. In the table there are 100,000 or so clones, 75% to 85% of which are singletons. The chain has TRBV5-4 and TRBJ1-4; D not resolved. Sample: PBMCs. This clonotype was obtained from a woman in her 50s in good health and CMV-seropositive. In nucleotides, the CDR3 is TGTGCCAGCAGCTCGGTGGAGCCTAATGAAAAACTGTTTTTT. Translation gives CASSSVEPNEKLFF. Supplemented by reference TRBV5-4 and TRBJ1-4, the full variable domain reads ETGVTQSPTHLIKTRGQQVTLRCSSQSGHNTVSWYQQALGQGPQFIFQYYREEENGRGNFPPRFSGLQFPNYSSELNVNALELDDSALYLCASSSVEPNEKLFFGSGTQLSVL.